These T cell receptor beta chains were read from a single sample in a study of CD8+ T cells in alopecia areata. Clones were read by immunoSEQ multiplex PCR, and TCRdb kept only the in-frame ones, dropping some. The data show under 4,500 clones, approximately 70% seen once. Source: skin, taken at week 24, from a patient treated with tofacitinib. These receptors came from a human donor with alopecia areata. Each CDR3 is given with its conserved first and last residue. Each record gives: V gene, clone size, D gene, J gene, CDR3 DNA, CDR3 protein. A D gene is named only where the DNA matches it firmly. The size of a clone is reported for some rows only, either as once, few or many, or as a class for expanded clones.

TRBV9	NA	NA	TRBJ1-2	TGTGCCAGCAGCGTAAGGGGCTATGGCTACACCTTC	CASSVRGYGYTF
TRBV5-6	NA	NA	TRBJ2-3	TGTGCCAGCAGCTTGGCGCGGGGTCGCACAGATACGCAGTATTTT	CASSLARGRTDTQYF
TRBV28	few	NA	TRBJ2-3	TGTGCCAGCACCCCACGGGCGCTGGGCAGGCGGAAGGAACGCACAGATACGCAGTATTTT	CASTPRALGRRKERTDTQYF
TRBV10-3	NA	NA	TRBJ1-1	TGTGCCATCAGTGACGTCGGGGGCCGAACTGAAGCTTTCTTT	CAISDVGGRTEAFF
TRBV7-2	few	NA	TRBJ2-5	TGTGCCAGCAGCATCCAAGAGACCCAGTACTTC	CASSIQETQYF
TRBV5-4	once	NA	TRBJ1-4	TGTGCCAGCAGCCAGGACACTGATGAAAAACTGTTTTTT	CASSQDTDEKLFF
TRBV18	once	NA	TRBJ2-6	TGTGCCAGCTCACCACCACGAGAGGCCAACGTCCTGACTTTC	CASSPPREANVLTF
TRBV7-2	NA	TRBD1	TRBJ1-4	TGTGCCAGCAGCCCCCCGGACAGGGGGCGAAAACTGTTTTTT	CASSPPDRGRKLFF
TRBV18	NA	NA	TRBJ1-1	TGTGCCAGCTCAGAGATGGTGGGGGGGAACACTGAAGCTTTCTTT	CASSEMVGGNTEAFF
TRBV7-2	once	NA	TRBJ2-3	TGTGCCAGCAGCTTTAACCCCGGTTGGACTAGCACAGATACGCAGTATTTT	CASSFNPGWTSTDTQYF
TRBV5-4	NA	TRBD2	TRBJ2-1	TGTGCCAGCAGCCCCGGGACTAGCGGGGGACTAGGTGAGCAGTTCTTC	CASSPGTSGGLGEQFF
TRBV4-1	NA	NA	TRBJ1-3	TGCGCCAGCAGCCTGGGGGGGTCAGGGCCTTCCTCTGGAAACACCATATATTTT	CASSLGGSGPSSGNTIYF
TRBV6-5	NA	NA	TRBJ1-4	TGTGCCAGCAGTTTTCGAGGGGAAAAACTGTTTTTT	CASSFRGEKLFF
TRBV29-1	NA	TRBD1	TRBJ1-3	TGCAGCGTTCGGGGACAGGGAAACACCATATATTTT	CSVRGQGNTIYF
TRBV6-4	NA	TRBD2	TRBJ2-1	TGTGCCAGCAGTGACAGCTTCACTAGCGGAGGTTCAGGAGAGCAGTTCTTC	CASSDSFTSGGSGEQFF